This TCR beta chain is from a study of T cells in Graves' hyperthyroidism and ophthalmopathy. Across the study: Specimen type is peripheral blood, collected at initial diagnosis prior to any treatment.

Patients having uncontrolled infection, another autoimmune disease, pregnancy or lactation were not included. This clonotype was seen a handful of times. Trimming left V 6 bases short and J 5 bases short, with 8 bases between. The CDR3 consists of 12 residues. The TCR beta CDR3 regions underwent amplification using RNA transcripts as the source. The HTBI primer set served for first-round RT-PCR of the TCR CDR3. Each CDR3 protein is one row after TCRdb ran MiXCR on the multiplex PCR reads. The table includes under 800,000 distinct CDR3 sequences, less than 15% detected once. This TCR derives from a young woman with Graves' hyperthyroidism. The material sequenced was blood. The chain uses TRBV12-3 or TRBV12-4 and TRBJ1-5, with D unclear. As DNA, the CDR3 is TGTGCCAGCAGCCTTGAAGATCAGCCCCAGCATTTT. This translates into CASSLEDQPQHF.